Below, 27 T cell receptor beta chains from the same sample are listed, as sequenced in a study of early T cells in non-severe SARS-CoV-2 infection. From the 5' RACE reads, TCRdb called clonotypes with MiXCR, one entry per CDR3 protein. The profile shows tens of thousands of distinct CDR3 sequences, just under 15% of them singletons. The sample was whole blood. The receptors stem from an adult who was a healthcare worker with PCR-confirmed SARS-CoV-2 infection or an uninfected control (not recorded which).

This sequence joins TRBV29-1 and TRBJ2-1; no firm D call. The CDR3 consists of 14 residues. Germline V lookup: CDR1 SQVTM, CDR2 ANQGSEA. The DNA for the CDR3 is TGCAGTAGTAAGGGCGCCAGCTCCTACAATGAGCAGTTCTTC. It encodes CSSKGASSYNEQFF.

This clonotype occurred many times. The CDR3 region has the DNA TGCGCCAGCAGCCTTAGGACAGTCAGCACAGATACGCAGTATTTT. Protein sequence: CASSLRTVSTDTQYF. V gene TRBV4-3 combines with J gene TRBJ2-3; possibly TRBD1 for D (6 bases). Germline CDR1 is LGHNA and CDR2 is YSLEER. CDR3 size: 15 residues. V lost 4 bases and J lost 0, with 11 bases in between.

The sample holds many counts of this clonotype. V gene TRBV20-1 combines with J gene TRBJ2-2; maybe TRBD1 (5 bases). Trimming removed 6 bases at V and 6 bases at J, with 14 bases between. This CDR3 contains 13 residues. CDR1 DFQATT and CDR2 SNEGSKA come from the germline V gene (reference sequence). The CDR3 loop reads CSANRFPPGELFF. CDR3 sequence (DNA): TGCAGTGCAAACAGGTTCCCCCCCGGGGAGCTGTTTTTT.

CDR3 bases: TGTGCCTGGAGGATAGGAGGTGCGGACACCGGGGAGCTGTTTTTT. This encodes CAWRIGGADTGELFF. The V call is TRBV30, the J call TRBJ2-2; tentative D call: TRBD2 (5 bases). Germline values: CDR1 GTSNPN, CDR2 SVGIG (reference sequence). This CDR3 has 15 amino acids. Trimming pared 3 bases from V and 3 bases from J, leaving 14 bases between.

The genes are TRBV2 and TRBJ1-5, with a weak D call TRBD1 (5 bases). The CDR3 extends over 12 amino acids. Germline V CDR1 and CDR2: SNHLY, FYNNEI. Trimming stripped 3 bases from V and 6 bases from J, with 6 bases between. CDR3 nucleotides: TGTGCCAGCAGTGACAGGGCTCAGCCCCAGCATTTT. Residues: CASSDRAQPQHF.

CDR3 coding DNA: TGCGCCAGCAGCCCAGGGATCCAGGGAAATCAGCCCCAGCATTTT. As protein: CASSPGIQGNQPQHF. V is TRBV4-1 and J is TRBJ1-5, with a possible D match to TRBD1 (5 bases). Germline V lookup: CDR1 MGHRA, CDR2 YSYEKL. With 4 bases removed from V and 4 bases from J, the gap between germline ends came to 14 bases. CDR3 size: 15 residues.

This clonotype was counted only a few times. CDR3 sequence reads: CASSLAQGAREQYF. CDR3 sequence (DNA): TGTGCCAGCAGCTTAGCCCAGGGGGCGAGGGAGCAGTACTTC. The genes are TRBV11-2 and TRBJ2-7; 8 bases align to TRBD1. Trimming removed 1 base from V and 7 bases from J; junction bases left unmatched: 6. Germline loops: CDR1 SGHAT, CDR2 FQNNGV. The length of the CDR3 is 14 residues.

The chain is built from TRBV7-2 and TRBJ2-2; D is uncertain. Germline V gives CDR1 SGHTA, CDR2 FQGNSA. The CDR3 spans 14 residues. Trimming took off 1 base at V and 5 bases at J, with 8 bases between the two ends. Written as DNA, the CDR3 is TGTGCCAGCAGCTTAGTAGGATGGACCGGGGAGCTGTTTTTT. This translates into CASSLVGWTGELFF. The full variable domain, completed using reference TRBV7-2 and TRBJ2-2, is GAGVSQSPSNKVTEKGKDVELRCDPISGHTALYWYRQSLGQGLEFLIYFQGNSAPDKSGLPSDRFSAERTGGSVSTLTIQRTQQEDSAVYLCASSLVGWTGELFFGEGSRLTVL.

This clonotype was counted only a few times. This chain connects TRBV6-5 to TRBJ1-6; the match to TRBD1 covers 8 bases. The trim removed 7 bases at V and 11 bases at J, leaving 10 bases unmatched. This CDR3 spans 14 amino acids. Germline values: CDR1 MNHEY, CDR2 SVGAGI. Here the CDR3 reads CASTAGTGGAPLHF. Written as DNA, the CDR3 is TGTGCCAGCACGGCAGGGACAGGTGGGGCACCCCTCCACTTT.

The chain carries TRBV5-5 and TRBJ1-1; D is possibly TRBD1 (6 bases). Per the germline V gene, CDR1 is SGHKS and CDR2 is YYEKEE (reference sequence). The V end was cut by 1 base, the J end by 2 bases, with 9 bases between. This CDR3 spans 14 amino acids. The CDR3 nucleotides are TGTGCCAGCAGCTTGTTAGGGGGTAACACTGAAGCTTTCTTT. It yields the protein CASSLLGGNTEAFF.

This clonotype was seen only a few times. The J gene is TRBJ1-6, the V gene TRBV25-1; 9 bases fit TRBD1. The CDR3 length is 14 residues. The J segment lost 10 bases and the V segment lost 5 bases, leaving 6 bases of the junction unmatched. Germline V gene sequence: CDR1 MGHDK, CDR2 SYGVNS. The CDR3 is CASSRGTGRSPLHF. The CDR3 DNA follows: TGTGCCAGCAGTCGAGGGACAGGGCGATCACCCCTCCACTTT.

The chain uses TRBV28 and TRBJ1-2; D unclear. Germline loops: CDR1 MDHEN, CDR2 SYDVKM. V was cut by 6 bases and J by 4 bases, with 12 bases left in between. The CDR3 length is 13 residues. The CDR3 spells CASRPHPPYGYTF. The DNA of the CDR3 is TGTGCCAGCAGGCCTCATCCCCCCTATGGCTACACCTTC.

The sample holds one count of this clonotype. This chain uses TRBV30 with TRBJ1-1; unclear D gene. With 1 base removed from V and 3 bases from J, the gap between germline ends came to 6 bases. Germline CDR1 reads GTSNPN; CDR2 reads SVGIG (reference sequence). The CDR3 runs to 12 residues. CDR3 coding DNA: TGTGCCTGGAGTGAGGGTTACACTGAAGCTTTCTTT. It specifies CAWSEGYTEAFF.

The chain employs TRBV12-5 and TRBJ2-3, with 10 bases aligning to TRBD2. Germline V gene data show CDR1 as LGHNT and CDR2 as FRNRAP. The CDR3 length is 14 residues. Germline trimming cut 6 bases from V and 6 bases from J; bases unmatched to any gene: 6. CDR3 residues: CASGPGLASDTQYF. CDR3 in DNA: TGTGCTAGTGGGCCGGGACTAGCGTCGGATACGCAGTATTTT.

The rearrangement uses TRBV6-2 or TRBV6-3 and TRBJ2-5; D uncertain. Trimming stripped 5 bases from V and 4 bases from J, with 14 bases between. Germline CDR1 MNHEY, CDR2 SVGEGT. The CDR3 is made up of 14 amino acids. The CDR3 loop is CASSGLVRLETQYF. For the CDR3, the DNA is TGTGCCAGCAGTGGGCTAGTAAGACTAGAGACCCAGTACTTC.

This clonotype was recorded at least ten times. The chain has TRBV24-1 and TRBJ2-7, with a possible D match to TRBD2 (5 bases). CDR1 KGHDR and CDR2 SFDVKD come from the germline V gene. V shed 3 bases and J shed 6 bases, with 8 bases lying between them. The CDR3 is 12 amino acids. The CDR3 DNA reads TGTGCCACCAGTGATGGGCGGGCCGAGCAGTACTTC. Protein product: CATSDGRAEQYF.

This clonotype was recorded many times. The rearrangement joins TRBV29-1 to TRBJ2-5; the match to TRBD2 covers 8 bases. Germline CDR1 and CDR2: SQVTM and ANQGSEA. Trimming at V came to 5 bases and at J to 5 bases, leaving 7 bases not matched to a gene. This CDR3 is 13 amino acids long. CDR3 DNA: TGCAGCGTTACTCGGACTAGCCGGGAGACCCAGTACTTC. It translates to CSVTRTSRETQYF.

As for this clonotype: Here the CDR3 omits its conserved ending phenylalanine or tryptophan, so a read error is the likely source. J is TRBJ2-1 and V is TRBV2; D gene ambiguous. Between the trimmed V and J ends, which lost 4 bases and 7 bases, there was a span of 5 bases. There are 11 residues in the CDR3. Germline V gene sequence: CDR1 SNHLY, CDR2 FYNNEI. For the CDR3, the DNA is TGTGCCAGCAGTGGGACGAATGAGCAGTTCTCC. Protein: CASSGTNEQFS.

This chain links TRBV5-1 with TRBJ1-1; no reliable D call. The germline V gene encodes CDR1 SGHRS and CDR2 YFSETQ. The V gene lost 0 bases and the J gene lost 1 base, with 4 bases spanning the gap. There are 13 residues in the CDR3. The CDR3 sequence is CASSLVWNTEAFF. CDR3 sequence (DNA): TGCGCCAGCAGCTTGGTGTGGAACACTGAAGCTTTCTTT.

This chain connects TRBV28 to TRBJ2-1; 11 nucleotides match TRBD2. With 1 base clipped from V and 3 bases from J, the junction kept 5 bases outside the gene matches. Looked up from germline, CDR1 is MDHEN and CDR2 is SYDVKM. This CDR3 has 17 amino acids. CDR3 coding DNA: TGTGCCAGCAGTTTATTGATAGCGGGAGGGTTCTACAATGAGCAGTTCTTC. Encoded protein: CASSLLIAGGFYNEQFF.

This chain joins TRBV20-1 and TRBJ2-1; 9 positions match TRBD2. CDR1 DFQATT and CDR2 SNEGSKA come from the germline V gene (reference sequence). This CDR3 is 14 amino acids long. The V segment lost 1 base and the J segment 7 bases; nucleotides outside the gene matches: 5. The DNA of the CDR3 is TGCAGTGCTAGAGGGCTAGCGGGAACAAATGAGCAGTTCTTC. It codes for CSARGLAGTNEQFF.

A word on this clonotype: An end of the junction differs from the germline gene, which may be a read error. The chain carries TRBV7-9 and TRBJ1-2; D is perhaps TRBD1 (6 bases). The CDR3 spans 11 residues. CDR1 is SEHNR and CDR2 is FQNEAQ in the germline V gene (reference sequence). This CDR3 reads CASSSEGGAFF. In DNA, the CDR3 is TGTGCCAGCAGCTCCGAGGGGGGCGCTTTCTTC.

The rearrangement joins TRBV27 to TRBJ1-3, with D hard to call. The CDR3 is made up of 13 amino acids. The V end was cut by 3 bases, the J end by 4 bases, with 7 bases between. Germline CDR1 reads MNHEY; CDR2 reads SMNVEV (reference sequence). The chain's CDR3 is CASSLVQGNTIYF. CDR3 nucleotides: TGTGCCAGCAGTTTGGTACAGGGAAACACCATATATTTT.

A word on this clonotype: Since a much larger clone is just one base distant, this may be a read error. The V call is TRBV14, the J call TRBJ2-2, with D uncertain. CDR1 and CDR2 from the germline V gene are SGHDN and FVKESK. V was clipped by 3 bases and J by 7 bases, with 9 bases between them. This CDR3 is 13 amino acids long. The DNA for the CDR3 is TGTGCCAGCAGCCACTTCCCCCACGGGGAGCTGTTTTTT. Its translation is CASSHFPHGELFF.

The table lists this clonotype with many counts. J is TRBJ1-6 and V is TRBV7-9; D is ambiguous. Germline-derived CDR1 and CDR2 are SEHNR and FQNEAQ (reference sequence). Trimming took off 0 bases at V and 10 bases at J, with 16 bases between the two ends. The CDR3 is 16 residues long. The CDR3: CASSLADGGQRSPLHF. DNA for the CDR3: TGTGCCAGCAGCTTAGCTGACGGAGGTCAACGCTCACCCCTCCACTTT.

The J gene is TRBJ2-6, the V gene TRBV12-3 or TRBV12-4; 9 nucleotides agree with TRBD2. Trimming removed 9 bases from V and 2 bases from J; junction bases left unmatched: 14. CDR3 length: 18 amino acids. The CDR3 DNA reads TGTGCCAGTAGCGGGATATTCGTAGCGGGAGCTGGGGCCAACGTCCTGACTTTC. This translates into CASSGIFVAGAGANVLTF.

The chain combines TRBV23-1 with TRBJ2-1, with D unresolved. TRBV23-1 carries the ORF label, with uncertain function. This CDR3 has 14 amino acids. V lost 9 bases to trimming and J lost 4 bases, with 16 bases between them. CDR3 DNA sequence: TGCGCCAGGGGTCGGGCGTATTATTACAATGAGCAGTTCTTC. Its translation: CARGRAYYYNEQFF.